Below, 14 T cell receptor beta chains from the same sample are listed, as sequenced in a study of long-term antiretroviral therapy in people with HIV. The assay used was immunoSEQ (version v3.0), run at survey level. TCRdb's table, derived via immunoSEQ multiplex PCR, lists solely in-frame clones and lacks some. Among about 15,000 clones listed, 70% to 90% were seen once. Sequencing used unsorted PBMCs, obtained 0.3 years after starting antiretroviral therapy. The receptors were gathered from a man aged 18 to 30 with HIV.

The rearrangement links TRBV5-8 to TRBJ2-2, with a weak D call TRBD2 (6 bases). Trimming pared 4 bases from V and 0 bases from J, leaving 16 bases between. CDR1 and CDR2 (germline): SGHTS, YDEGEE. The length of the CDR3 is 17 residues. The CDR3 protein is CASSKGLTWANTGELFF. In DNA form, the CDR3 reads TGTGCCAGCAGCAAAGGACTAACCTGGGCGAACACCGGGGAGCTGTTTTTT.

This sequence joins TRBV4-2 and TRBJ2-5; TRBD2 aligns across 9 bases. This CDR3 has 15 residues. CDR1 is LGHNA and CDR2 is YNFKEQ in the germline V gene. With V trimmed by 0 bases and J by 1 base, 0 bases remained unmatched. CDR3 amino acids: CASSQERGGQETQYF. In DNA, the CDR3 is TGTGCCAGCAGCCAAGAGCGGGGGGGCCAAGAGACCCAGTACTTC.

The CDR3 sequence: CASSLREVYEQYF. In nucleotides, the CDR3 is TGTGCCAGCAGCTTACGGGAAGTCTACGAGCAGTACTTC. This chain links TRBV11-1 with TRBJ2-7, with D possibly being TRBD2 (5 bases). Deletions cut 2 bases from V and 3 bases from J, with 8 bases between. The germline gives CDR1 SGHAT, CDR2 FQDESV (reference sequence). The CDR3 loop spans 13 amino acids.

The CDR3 reads CASSQGSYNSPLHF. CDR3 coding DNA: TGTGCCAGCTCCCAGGGGTCCTATAATTCACCCCTCCACTTT. The chain employs TRBV25-1 and TRBJ1-6; possibly TRBD1 for D (6 bases). V was cut by 8 bases and J by 1 base, with 9 bases left in between. In germline, CDR1 is MGHDK, CDR2 SYGVNS. CDR3 size: 14 residues.

DNA of the CDR3: TGTGCCAGCAGGGCCGGCTTTTGGTCCTACAATGAGCAGTTCTTC. Protein sequence: CASRAGFWSYNEQFF. The chain uses TRBV28 and TRBJ2-1, with no clear D. V dropped 6 bases and J dropped 1 base, with 13 bases sitting between them. Germline V lookup: CDR1 MDHEN, CDR2 SYDVKM. The CDR3 contains 15 residues.

V and J are TRBV5-4 and TRBJ1-6; D uncertain. Germline V gene sequence: CDR1 SGHNT, CDR2 YYREEE (reference sequence). The ends were cut back, 1 base at V and 0 bases at J, with 11 bases in the middle. The length of the CDR3 is 17 residues. In nucleotides, the CDR3 is TGTGCCAGCAGCTTGTACCAAGGTAGCTCCTATAATTCACCCCTCCACTTT. As protein: CASSLYQGSSYNSPLHF.

CDR3 residues: CASSEGANTDTQYF. CDR3 DNA sequence: TGTGCCAGCAGTGAAGGGGCTAACACAGATACGCAGTATTTT. The chain uses TRBV6-1 and TRBJ2-3; D remains unclear. CDR1 and CDR2 from the germline V gene are MNHNS and SASEGT. Trimming took 1 base from V and 2 from J, leaving 7 bases between them. The CDR3 runs to 14 residues.

V and J are TRBV25-1 and TRBJ1-1; D remains unclear. The CDR3 length is 13 residues. Germline CDR1 MGHDK, CDR2 SYGVNS. With 3 bases removed from V and 1 base from J, the gap between germline ends came to 6 bases. In DNA form, the CDR3 reads TGTGCCAGCAGTGAGTACGGGAACACTGAAGCTTTCTTT. Amino acids: CASSEYGNTEAFF.

The chain uses TRBV23-1 and TRBJ1-2; D gene unclear. TRBV23-1 is classed as an ORF, of uncertain function. The length of the CDR3 is 14 residues. V dropped 1 base and J dropped 6 bases, with 12 bases sitting between them. The CDR3 DNA reads TGCGCCAGCAGTCAATTCATCCTCACCCATGGCTACACCTTC. Translated, it gives CASSQFILTHGYTF.

Comments on this clone: The junction departs from the called germline gene at one end, perhaps through a read error. The chain couples TRBV7-7 to TRBJ2-5; no clear D. CDR1 and CDR2 from the germline V gene are SSHAT and FNYEAQ (reference sequence). The CDR3 runs to 14 residues. CDR3 sequence reads: CASSFRAGQETQYF. The CDR3 DNA follows: TGTGCTAGCAGCTTCCGGGCAGGCCAAGAGACCCAGTACTTC.

This chain links TRBV28 with TRBJ1-6, with 7 bases lining up with TRBD1. J was trimmed by 12 bases and V by 4 bases; bases with no gene match: 9. There are 14 residues in the CDR3. The germline V gene has CDR1 MDHEN and CDR2 SYDVKM. The CDR3 coding sequence is TGTGCCAGCAGTTCAGGGGGGACGGGAGGACCCCTCCACTTT. Translating it yields CASSSGGTGGPLHF.

This chain uses TRBV6-1 with TRBJ1-1; no firm D call. The CDR3 length is 14 residues. Trimming removed 5 bases from V and 2 bases from J, with 12 bases in between. Germline values: CDR1 MNHNS, CDR2 SASEGT. The CDR3 DNA reads TGTGCCAGCAGTCCAACCCGGGGTAACACTGAAGCTTTCTTT. It translates to CASSPTRGNTEAFF.

The rearrangement links TRBV4-1 to TRBJ2-3, with TRBD1 as a possible D gene (6 bases). This CDR3 contains 16 residues. The V gene's germline CDR1 is MGHRA and CDR2 YSYEKL. Trimming shortened V by 0 bases and J by 2 bases, and 12 bases separated the two germline ends. The chain's CDR3 is CASSQDGGQFTDTQYF. The DNA of the CDR3 is TGCGCCAGCAGCCAAGATGGGGGCCAATTCACAGATACGCAGTATTTT.

This chain joins TRBV28 and TRBJ1-5; 7 bases line up with TRBD1. V trimming: 3 bases; J trimming: 2 bases; junction bases outside the gene matches: 4. CDR3 length: 15 residues. Germline V gene sequence: CDR1 MDHEN, CDR2 SYDVKM. The CDR3 loop reads CASSFYGQGNQPQHF. DNA of the CDR3: TGTGCCAGCAGTTTTTACGGACAGGGCAATCAGCCCCAGCATTTT. Full variable domain (rest looked up from reference TRBV28 and TRBJ1-5): DVKVTQSSRYLVKRTGEKVFLECVQDMDHENMFWYRQDPGLGLRLIYFSYDVKMKEKGDIPEGYSVSREKKERFSLILESASTNQTSMYLCASSFYGQGNQPQHFGDGTRLSIL.